The sequence of this T cell receptor (beta chain) was determined in a study of blood T cell repertoires in COVID-19. As for the study in general: T cells, B-cell-depleted T cells, or PBMCs provided the cDNA or gDNA that served as material.

Data came from immunoSEQ multiplex PCR; TCRdb stores just in-frame clones and leaves some out. This table has 200,000 or so clones, 80% appearing once. Germline CDR1 is LNHDA and CDR2 is SQIVND (reference sequence). This CDR3 has 13 amino acids. The V gene end was trimmed by 6 bases and the J gene end by 6 bases; junction bases not matched to a gene: 6. Sequences were obtained from peripheral blood. This receptor was identified in a woman in her sixties or seventies with acute or convalescent COVID-19. The chain combines TRBV19 with TRBJ1-1; 8 positions agree with TRBD1. This CDR3 reads CASRDRAAAEAFF. The CDR3 DNA sequence: TGTGCCAGTAGGGACAGGGCTGCTGCTGAAGCTTTCTTT. Complete variable domain (other parts from reference TRBV19 and TRBJ1-1): DGGITQSPKYLFRKEGQNVTLSCEQNLNHDAMYWYRQDPGQGLRLIYYSQIVNDFQKGDIAEGYSVSREKKESFPLTVTSAQKNPTAFYLCASRDRAAAEAFFGQGTRLTVV.